This is a list of T cell receptor beta chains from one sample in a study of cytomegalovirus exposure and HLA in healthy donors. Clones were read by immunoSEQ multiplex PCR, and TCRdb kept only the in-frame ones, dropping some. The sample consists of over 70,000 clones, 75% to 90% of them appearing once. Material: PBMCs. These TCRs come from a man aged 50 to 60 in good health and CMV-seropositive. The CDR3 runs from the conserved cysteine through the conserved F or W. D genes are given only for firm matches. Part of the rows lack a size; the others show once, few, many or a class for expanded clones.

j_call v_call clone_size d_call cdr3_aa cdr3_nt
TRBJ2-7 TRBV5-6 . TRBD2 CASSPITGTRSYEQYF TGTGCCAGCAGCCCAATTACCGGGACTAGGTCCTACGAGCAGTACTTC
TRBJ1-3 TRBV7-3 once TRBD1 CASSLTGGLSGNTIYF TGTGCCAGCAGCTTAACAGGGGGCCTATCTGGAAACACCATATATTTT
TRBJ2-7 TRBV9 few . CASSVYDSYGYEQYF TGTGCCAGCAGCGTGTACGACAGTTATGGCTACGAGCAGTACTTC
TRBJ1-1 TRBV30 . . CAWTTGTYGAEAFF TGTGCCTGGACCACGGGAACTTACGGGGCTGAAGCTTTCTTT
TRBJ2-3 TRBV18 . TRBD2 CASSPRTSGHTDTQYF TGTGCCAGCTCACCACGGACTAGCGGCCACACAGATACGCAGTATTTT
TRBJ2-6 TRBV19 . . CASSLDSFSGANGLTF TGTGCCAGTAGTTTAGACAGTTTTTCTGGGGCCAACGGCCTGACTTTC
TRBJ1-1 TRBV7-3 . TRBD1 CASSTQGSNTEAFF TGTGCCAGCAGCACACAGGGGTCGAACACTGAAGCTTTCTTT
TRBJ2-3 TRBV19 . . CASRTVGTDTQYF TGTGCCAGTCGGACAGTTGGGACAGATACGCAGTATTTT
TRBJ1-5 TRBV2 . TRBD1 CASRWDRLSNQPQHF TGTGCCAGCAGATGGGACAGACTATCAAATCAGCCCCAGCATTTT
TRBJ1-4 TRBV9 . . CASSVALAGSVEKLFF TGTGCCAGCAGCGTAGCTTTGGCAGGTTCAGTAGAAAAACTGTTTTTT
TRBJ1-2 TRBV30 . . CAWTGNYGYTF TGTGCCTGGACCGGGAACTATGGCTACACCTTC
TRBJ1-3 TRBV18 . . CASSPNTGRSGNTIYF TGTGCCAGCTCACCCAATACAGGACGCTCTGGAAACACCATATATTTT
TRBJ2-7 TRBV5-1 . . CASSPLEAGNSYEQYF TGCGCCAGCAGCCCCCTCGAGGCTGGAAACTCCTACGAGCAGTACTTC
TRBJ2-1 TRBV11-2 few . CASSLDSSLGYEQFF TGTGCCAGCAGCTTAGATTCCTCCCTCGGGTATGAGCAGTTCTTC
TRBJ2-7 TRBV10-3 . . CAIKATYEQYF TGTGCCATCAAAGCAACCTACGAGCAGTACTTC
TRBJ2-1 TRBV7-9 . . CASSLDGGRQFF TGTGCCAGCAGCTTAGACGGAGGGCGGCAGTTCTTC
TRBJ2-1 TRBV30 . TRBD2 CAWSPTLAGYNEQFF TGTGCCTGGAGCCCAACCCTAGCGGGGTACAATGAGCAGTTCTTC
TRBJ1-5 TRBV27 . TRBD1 CASAQGGSQPQHF TGTGCCAGCGCACAGGGGGGCAGTCAGCCCCAGCATTTT
TRBJ1-6 TRBV5-6 . TRBD1 CASSLVGTGHSPLHF TGTGCCAGCAGCTTGGTTGGGACAGGGCATTCACCCCTCCACTTT
TRBJ1-5 TRBV28 . TRBD1 CASSLPGQDGQPQHF TGTGCCAGCAGCTTGCCGGGACAGGATGGTCAACCCCAGCATTTT
TRBJ1-3 TRBV30 few TRBD1 CAWSPGTGGTGNTIYF TGTGCCTGGAGTCCAGGGACAGGGGGTACTGGAAACACCATATATTTT
TRBJ2-5 TRBV6-1 . . CASSEVLGTVETQYF TGTGCCAGCAGTGAAGTTTTGGGCACTGTGGAGACCCAGTACTTC
TRBJ1-1 TRBV11-1 . . CASSRGYLRAFF TGTGCCAGCAGCCGAGGGTATCTTCGGGCTTTCTTT
TRBJ1-5 TRBV30 . . CAWSVRSNQPQHF TGTGCCTGGAGTGTTCGTAGCAATCAGCCCCAGCATTTT
TRBJ1-3 TRBV18 . TRBD1 CASSRDRVNGNTIYF TGTGCCAGCTCACGAGACAGGGTCAACGGAAACACCATATATTTT
TRBJ1-1 TRBV30 . . CAWIGDTEAFF TGTGCCTGGATAGGAGACACTGAAGCTTTCTTT
TRBJ1-6 TRBV5-1 once . CASSLGAGVYNSPLHF TGCGCCAGCAGCTTGGGGGCAGGCGTCTATAATTCACCCCTCCACTTT
TRBJ1-1 TRBV5-4 . . CASSWRGVGATEAFF TGTGCCAGCAGCTGGCGGGGGGTCGGAGCGACTGAAGCTTTCTTT
TRBJ2-6 TRBV19 . TRBD1 CASSNRGLLRSSGANVLTF TGTGCCAGTAGCAACAGGGGGCTACTAAGATCCTCTGGGGCCAACGTCCTGACTTTC
TRBJ1-1 TRBV7-9 . . CSSSVDRSVAFF TGTTCCAGCAGCGTTGACAGGTCTGTAGCTTTCTTT
TRBJ2-7 TRBV4-1 . . CASSQGGSSYEQYF TGCGCCAGCAGCCAAGGAGGGTCTTCCTACGAGCAGTACTTC
TRBJ2-7 TRBV19 . TRBD1 CASSRTGGFDEQYF TGTGCCAGTAGTAGAACAGGGGGCTTCGACGAGCAGTACTTC
TRBJ2-7 TRBV12-5 . TRBD2 CASGPGLADYEQYF TGTGCTAGTGGTCCCGGACTAGCGGACTACGAGCAGTACTTC
TRBJ2-4 TRBV5-1 . . CASSLGETKNSQYF TGCGCCAGCAGCTTGGGGGAGACCAAAAACAGTCAGTACTTC
TRBJ2-7 TRBV19 . TRBD2 CASSRGTSGSGYEQYF TGTGCCAGTAGTAGGGGGACTAGCGGGAGTGGTTACGAGCAGTACTTC
TRBJ1-1 TRBV19 . . CASRGFENTEAFF TGTGCCAGCAGGGGATTTGAGAACACTGAAGCTTTCTTT
TRBJ2-7 TRBV7-9 . TRBD1 CSSSPGQGIHEQYF TGTTCCAGCAGCCCGGGACAGGGAATCCACGAGCAGTACTTC
TRBJ2-5 TRBV28 . . CASRHIPRRSNQETQYF TGTGCCAGCAGGCATATACCGAGGCGGTCAAACCAAGAGACCCAGTACTTC
TRBJ1-4 TRBV2 once TRBD1 CASQDRGNEKLFF TGTGCCAGCCAGGACAGGGGAAATGAAAAACTGTTTTTT
TRBJ1-1 TRBV19 . TRBD1 CASSSPIGQGSAEAFF TGTGCCAGTAGTAGCCCCATCGGACAGGGAAGCGCTGAAGCTTTCTTT
TRBJ1-2 TRBV30 . . CAWSSGGSYTF TGTGCCTGGAGTAGCGGGGGCAGCTACACCTTC
TRBJ2-7 TRBV7-2 . TRBD1 CASSSGTGALEQYF TGTGCCAGCAGCTCGGGGACAGGGGCCCTGGAGCAGTACTTC
TRBJ1-2 TRBV19 . . CASSATGWSDYGYTF TGTGCCAGTAGTGCCACAGGGTGGTCAGACTATGGCTACACCTTC
TRBJ1-1 TRBV6-5 . . CASSYQAGGTEAFF TGTGCCAGCAGTTACCAAGCGGGGGGCACTGAAGCTTTCTTT
TRBJ2-2 TRBV6-1 . TRBD1 CASSPGTAGELFF TGTGCCAGCAGTCCAGGGACAGCAGGGGAGCTGTTTTTT
TRBJ2-6 TRBV9 . . CASSVVAAGANVLTF TGTGCCAGCAGCGTAGTAGCAGCCGGGGCCAACGTCCTGACTTTC
TRBJ2-5 TRBV5-1 . TRBD2 CASSFWTSGSRQETQYF TGCGCCAGCAGCTTCTGGACTAGCGGGAGTAGGCAAGAGACCCAGTACTTC
TRBJ1-1 TRBV5-1 . . CASSLTAAGPLKVMNTEAFF TGCGCCAGCAGCTTAACTGCCGCGGGACCCCTTAAGGTGATGAACACTGAAGCTTTCTTT
TRBJ2-3 TRBV11-3 . TRBD2 CASSLGGGSTDTQYF TGTGCCAGCAGCTTGGGGGGAGGGAGCACAGATACGCAGTATTTT
TRBJ2-2 TRBV5-6 . . CASSLGRTGELFF TGTGCCAGCAGTCTAGGGAGGACCGGGGAGCTGTTTTTT